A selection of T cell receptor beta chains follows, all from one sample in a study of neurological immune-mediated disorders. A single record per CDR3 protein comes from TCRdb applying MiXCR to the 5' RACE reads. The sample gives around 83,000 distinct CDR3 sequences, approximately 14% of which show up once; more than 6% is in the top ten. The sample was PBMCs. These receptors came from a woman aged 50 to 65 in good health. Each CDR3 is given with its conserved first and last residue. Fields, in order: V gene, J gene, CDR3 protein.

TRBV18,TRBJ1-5,CASSPGNNQPQHF
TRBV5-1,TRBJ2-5,CASSGTGGLRETQYF
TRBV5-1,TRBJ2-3,CASSLDGSTDTQYF
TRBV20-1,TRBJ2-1,CSARDLAGEYNEQFF
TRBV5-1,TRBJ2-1,CASRASGSSNEQFF
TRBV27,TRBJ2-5,CASSPSPGIETQYF
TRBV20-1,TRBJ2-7,CSAFAGVEQYF
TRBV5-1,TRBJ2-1,CASSVNRDYEQFF
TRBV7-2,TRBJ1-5,CASSNYGQVGQPQHF
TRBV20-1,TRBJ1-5,CSARRDNSNQPQHF
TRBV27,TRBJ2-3,CASSFWGPTDTQYF
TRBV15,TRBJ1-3,CATSRDSQSPGNTIYF
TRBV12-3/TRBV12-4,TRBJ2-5,CASSPGRGETQYF
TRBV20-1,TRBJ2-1,CSARTHSSYNEQFF
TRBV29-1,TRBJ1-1,CSVERGRGTEAFF
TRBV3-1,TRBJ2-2,CASSQPLAGANTGELFF
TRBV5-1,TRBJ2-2,CASSASGTSPMVGELFF
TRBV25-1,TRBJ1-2,CASMAVGGHYGYTF
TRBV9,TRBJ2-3,CASSGSTSTDTQYF
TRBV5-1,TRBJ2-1,CASSLSTSGLTNEQFF
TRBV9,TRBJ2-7,CASSVTVGKLGNEQYF
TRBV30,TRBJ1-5,CALRTGGIRNQSQHF
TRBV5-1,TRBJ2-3,CASSMTGWADTQYF
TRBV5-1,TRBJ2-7,CASSPRGSSYEQYF
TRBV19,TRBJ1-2,CASRGTLFYYGYTF
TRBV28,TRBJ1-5,CASSSGQGDYFPQHF
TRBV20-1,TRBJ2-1,CSAVARDRYNEQFF
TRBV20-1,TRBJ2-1,CSAAKAGAYNEQFF
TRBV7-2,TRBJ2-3,CASSSPITDTQYF
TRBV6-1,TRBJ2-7,CASSERGATLQYF
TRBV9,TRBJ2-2,CASSGGGVGTGELFF
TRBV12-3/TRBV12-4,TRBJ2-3,CASSLNPTSGADTQYF
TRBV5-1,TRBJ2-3,CASSRGHPSDTQYF
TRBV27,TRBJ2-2,CASRSGYNANTGELFF
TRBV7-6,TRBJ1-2,CASSSWTGGDYGYTF
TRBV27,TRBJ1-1,CASSLTEGHRAVEAFF
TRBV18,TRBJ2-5,CASSSIPGETQYF
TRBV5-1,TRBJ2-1,CASSVASGANNEQFF
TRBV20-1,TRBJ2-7,CSAIGDGETYEQYF
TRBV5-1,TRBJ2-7,CASSLATSYEQYF
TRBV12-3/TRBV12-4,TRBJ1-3,CASSWGSGNTIYF